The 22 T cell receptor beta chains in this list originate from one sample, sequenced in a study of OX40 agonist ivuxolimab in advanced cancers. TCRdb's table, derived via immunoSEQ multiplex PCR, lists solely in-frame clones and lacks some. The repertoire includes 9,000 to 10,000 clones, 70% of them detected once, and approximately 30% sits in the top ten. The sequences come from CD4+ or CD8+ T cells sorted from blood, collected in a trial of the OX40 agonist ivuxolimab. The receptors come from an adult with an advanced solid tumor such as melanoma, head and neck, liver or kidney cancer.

CDR3 region: CASDTGTSDYNEQFF. The CDR3 region has the DNA TGTGCCAGTGACACCGGGACTAGCGACTACAATGAGCAGTTCTTC. The chain recombines TRBV19 with TRBJ2-1, with TRBD2 identical over 10 bases. CDR3 length: 15 amino acids. The junction had 7 bases not matched to a gene; V was cut back by 8 bases and J by 3 bases. Germline CDR1 is LNHDA and CDR2 is SQIVND (reference sequence).

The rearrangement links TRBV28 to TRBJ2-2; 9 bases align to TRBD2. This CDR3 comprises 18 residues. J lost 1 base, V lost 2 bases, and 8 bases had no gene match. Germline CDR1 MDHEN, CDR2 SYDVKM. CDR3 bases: TGTGCCAGCAGTTTAATCCTAGCGGGATACGGGAACACCGGGGAGCTGTTTTTT. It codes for CASSLILAGYGNTGELFF.

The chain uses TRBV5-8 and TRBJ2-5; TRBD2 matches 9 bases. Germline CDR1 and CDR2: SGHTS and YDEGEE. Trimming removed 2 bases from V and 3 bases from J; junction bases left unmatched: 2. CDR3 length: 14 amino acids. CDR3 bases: TGTGCCAGCAGCTTCTTAGCGGGGGAAGAGACCCAGTACTTC. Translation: CASSFLAGEETQYF.

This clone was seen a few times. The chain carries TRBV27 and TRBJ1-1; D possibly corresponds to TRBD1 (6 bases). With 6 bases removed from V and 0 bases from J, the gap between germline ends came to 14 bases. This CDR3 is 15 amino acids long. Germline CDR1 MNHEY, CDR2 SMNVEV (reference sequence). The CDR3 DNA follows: TGTGCCAGCAGCAAGTGGGGGGGCATGAACACTGAAGCTTTCTTT. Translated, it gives CASSKWGGMNTEAFF.

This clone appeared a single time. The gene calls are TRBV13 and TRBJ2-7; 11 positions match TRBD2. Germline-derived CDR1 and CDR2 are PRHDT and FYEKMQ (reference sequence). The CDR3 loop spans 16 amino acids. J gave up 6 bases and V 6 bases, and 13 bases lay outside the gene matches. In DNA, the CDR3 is TGTGCCAGCAGTGGAGCCTCGGATAGCGGGGGGGCCGAGCAGTACTTC. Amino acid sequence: CASSGASDSGGAEQYF.

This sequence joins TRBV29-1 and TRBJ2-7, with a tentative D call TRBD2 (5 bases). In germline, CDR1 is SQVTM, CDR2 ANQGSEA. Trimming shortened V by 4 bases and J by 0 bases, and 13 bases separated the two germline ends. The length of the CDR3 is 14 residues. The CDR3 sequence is CSVVRTDTSYEQYF. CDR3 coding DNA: TGCAGCGTTGTACGGACTGATACCTCCTACGAGCAGTACTTC.

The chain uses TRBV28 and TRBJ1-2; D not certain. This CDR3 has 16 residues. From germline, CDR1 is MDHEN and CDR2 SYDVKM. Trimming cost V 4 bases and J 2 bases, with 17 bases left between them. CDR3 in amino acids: CASSSEPDPANYGYTF. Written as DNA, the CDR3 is TGTGCCAGCAGTTCCGAACCCGACCCGGCGAACTATGGCTACACCTTC.

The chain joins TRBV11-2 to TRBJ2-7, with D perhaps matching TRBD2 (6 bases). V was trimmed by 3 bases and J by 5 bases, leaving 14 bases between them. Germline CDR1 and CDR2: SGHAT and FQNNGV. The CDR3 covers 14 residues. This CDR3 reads CASSLEGVLDEQYF. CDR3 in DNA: TGTGCCAGCAGCTTGGAGGGTGTGTTGGACGAGCAGTACTTC.

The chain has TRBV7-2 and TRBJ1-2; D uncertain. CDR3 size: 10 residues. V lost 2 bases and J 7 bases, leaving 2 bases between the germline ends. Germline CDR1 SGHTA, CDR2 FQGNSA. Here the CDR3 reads CASSLTGYTF. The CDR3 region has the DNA TGTGCCAGCAGCTTAACTGGCTACACCTTC.

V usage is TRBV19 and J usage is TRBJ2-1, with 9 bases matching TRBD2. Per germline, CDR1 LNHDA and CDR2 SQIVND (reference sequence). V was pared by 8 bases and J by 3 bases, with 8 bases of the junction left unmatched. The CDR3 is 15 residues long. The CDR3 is CASCLSGSNYNEQFF. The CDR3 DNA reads TGTGCCAGTTGTCTTAGCGGGAGCAACTACAATGAGCAGTTCTTC.

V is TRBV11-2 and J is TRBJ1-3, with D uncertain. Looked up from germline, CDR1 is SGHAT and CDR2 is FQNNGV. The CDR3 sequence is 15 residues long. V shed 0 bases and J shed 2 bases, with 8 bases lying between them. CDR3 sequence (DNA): TGTGCCAGCAGCTTAGACCTAGTGACTGGAAACACCATATATTTT. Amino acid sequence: CASSLDLVTGNTIYF.

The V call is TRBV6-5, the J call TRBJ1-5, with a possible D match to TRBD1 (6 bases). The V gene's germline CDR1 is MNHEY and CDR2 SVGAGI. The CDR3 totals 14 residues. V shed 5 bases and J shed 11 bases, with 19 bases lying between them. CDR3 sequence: CASSRQEWQSAQHF. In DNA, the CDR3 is TGTGCCAGCAGTAGACAGGAGTGGCAATCAGCCCAGCATTTT.

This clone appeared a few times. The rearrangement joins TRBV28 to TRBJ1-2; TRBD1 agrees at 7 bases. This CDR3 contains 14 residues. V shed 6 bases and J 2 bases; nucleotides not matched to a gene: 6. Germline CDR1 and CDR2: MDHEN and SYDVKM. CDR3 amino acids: CASSSPGQNYGYTF. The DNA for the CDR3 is TGTGCCAGCAGCAGCCCGGGACAGAACTATGGCTACACCTTC.

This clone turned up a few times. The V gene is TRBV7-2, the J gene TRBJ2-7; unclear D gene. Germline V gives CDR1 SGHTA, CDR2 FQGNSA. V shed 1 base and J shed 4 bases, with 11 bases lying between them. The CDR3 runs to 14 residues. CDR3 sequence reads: CASSLDVGFYEQYF. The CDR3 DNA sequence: TGTGCCAGCAGCTTAGATGTAGGGTTTTACGAGCAGTACTTC.

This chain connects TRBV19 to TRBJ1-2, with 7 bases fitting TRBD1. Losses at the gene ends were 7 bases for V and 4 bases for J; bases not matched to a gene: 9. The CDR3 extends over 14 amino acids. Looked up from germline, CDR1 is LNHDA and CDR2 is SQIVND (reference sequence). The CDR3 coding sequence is TGTGCCAGTATTGATACAGGGGCTTCCTATGGCTACACCTTC. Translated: CASIDTGASYGYTF.

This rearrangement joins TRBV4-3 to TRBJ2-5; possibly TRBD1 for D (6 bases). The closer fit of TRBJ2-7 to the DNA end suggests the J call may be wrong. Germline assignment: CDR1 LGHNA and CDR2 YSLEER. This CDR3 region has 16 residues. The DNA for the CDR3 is TGCGCCAGCAGCCAAGATTCCAGGGGCGAGGGGTACGAGCAGTACTTC. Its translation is CASSQDSRGEGYEQYF.

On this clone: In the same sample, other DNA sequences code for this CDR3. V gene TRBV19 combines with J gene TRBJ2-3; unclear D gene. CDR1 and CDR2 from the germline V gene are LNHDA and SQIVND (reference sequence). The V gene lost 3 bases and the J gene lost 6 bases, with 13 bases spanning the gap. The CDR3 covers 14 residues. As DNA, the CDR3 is TGTGCCAGTAGTATCGTATCGGACCCGGATACGCAGTATTTT. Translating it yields CASSIVSDPDTQYF.

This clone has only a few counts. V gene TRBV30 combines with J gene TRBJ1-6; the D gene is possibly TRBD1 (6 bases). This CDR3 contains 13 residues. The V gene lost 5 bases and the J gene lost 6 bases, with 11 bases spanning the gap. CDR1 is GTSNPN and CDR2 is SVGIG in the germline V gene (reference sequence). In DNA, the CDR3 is TGTGCCTGGTCCGGGACAACTAATTCACCCCTCCACTTT. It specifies CAWSGTTNSPLHF.

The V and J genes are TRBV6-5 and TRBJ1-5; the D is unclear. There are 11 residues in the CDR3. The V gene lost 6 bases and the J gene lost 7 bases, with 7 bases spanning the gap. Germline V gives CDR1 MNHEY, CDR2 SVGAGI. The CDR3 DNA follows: TGTGCCAGCAGGCGCGAGCAGCCCCAGCATTTT. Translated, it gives CASRREQPQHF.

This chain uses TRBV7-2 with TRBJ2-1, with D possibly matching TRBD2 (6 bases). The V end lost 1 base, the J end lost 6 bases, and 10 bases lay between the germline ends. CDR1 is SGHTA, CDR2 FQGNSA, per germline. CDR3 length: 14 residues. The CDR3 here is CASSLVTGANEQFF. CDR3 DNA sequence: TGTGCCAGCAGCTTAGTCACGGGAGCCAATGAGCAGTTCTTC. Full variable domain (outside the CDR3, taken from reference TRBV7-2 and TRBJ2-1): GAGVSQSPSNKVTEKGKDVELRCDPISGHTALYWYRQSLGQGLEFLIYFQGNSAPDKSGLPSDRFSAERTGGSVSTLTIQRTQQEDSAVYLCASSLVTGANEQFFGPGTRLTVL.

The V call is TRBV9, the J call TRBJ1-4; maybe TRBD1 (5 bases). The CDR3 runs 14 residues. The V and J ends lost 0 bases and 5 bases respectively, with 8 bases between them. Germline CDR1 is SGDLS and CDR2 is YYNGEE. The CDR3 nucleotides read TGTGCCAGCAGCGTAGGCGGGGGAAATGAAAAACTGTTTTTT. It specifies CASSVGGGNEKLFF.

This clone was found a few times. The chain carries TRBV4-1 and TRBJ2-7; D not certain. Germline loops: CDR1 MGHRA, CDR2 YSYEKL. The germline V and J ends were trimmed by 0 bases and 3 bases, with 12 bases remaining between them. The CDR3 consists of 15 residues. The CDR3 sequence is CASSQDRYGYYEQYF. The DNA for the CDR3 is TGCGCCAGCAGCCAAGATCGGTACGGGTACTACGAGCAGTACTTC.